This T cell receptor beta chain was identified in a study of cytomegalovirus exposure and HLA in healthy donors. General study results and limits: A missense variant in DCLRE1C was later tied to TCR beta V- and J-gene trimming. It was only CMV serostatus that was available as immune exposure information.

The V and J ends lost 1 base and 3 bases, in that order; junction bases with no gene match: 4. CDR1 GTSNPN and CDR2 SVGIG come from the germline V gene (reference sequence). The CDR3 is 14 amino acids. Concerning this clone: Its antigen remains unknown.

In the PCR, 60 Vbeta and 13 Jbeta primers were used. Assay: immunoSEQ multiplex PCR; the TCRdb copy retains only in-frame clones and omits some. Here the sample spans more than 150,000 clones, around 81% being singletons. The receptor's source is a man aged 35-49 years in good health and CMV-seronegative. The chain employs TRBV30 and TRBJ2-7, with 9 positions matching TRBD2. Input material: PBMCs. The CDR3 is CAWSGGLAVYEQYF. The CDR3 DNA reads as TGTGCCTGGAGTGGGGGACTAGCCGTCTACGAGCAGTACTTC.